The 5 T cell receptor beta chains listed next were all sequenced from one sample in a study of PD-1 blockade in classical Hodgkin lymphoma. Data came from immunoSEQ multiplex PCR; TCRdb stores just in-frame clones and leaves some out. The table records 35,000 to 50,000 clones, roughly 80% of them present only once. No patient escaped relapse after autologous stem cell transplantation, and brentuximab vedotin exposure varied. Sequencing used peripheral blood mononuclear cells (PBMCs), obtained at baseline. Receptors were obtained from a human donor with classical Hodgkin lymphoma.

The chain joins TRBV19 to TRBJ1-1, with no clear D. CDR1 is LNHDA and CDR2 is SQIVND in the germline V gene (reference sequence). The length of the CDR3 is 11 residues. The V end lost 7 bases, the J end lost 1 base, and 4 bases lay between the germline ends. CDR3: CASMRNTEAFF. DNA of the CDR3: TGTGCCAGTATGCGGAACACTGAAGCTTTCTTT.

This clone was seen a single time. This chain joins TRBV9 and TRBJ2-7; no firm D call. The CDR3 is made up of 13 amino acids. The V and J ends lost 2 bases and 3 bases respectively, with 9 bases between them. Germline V lookup: CDR1 SGDLS, CDR2 YYNGEE. The CDR3 DNA follows: TGTGCCAGCAGCGTCGACGATGGCTACGAGCAGTACTTC. Translation gives CASSVDDGYEQYF.

On this clone itself: The sample contains more than one DNA sequence encoding this CDR3. The genes are TRBV27 and TRBJ1-1, with 7 nucleotides matching TRBD1. The ends lost 5 bases at V and 1 base at J; junction bases unmatched: 7. Germline CDR1 and CDR2: MNHEY and SMNVEV (reference sequence). This CDR3 is 15 amino acids long. The CDR3 sequence: CASSSRRGGNTEAFF. The CDR3 nucleotides are TGTGCCAGCAGTAGCCGCAGGGGGGGGAACACTGAAGCTTTCTTT.

V gene TRBV30 combines with J gene TRBJ2-5, with TRBD2 matching over 11 bases. With 0 bases clipped from V and 1 base from J, the junction kept 4 bases outside the gene matches. The germline gives CDR1 GTSNPN, CDR2 SVGIG (reference sequence). The CDR3 is 16 amino acids. The CDR3 spells CAWSVGLAVFQETQYF. DNA for the CDR3: TGTGCCTGGAGTGTGGGACTAGCGGTCTTCCAAGAGACCCAGTACTTC.

The V call is TRBV2, the J call TRBJ1-3, with 7 bases that match TRBD1. Germline V gene data show CDR1 as SNHLY and CDR2 as FYNNEI. This CDR3 contains 19 residues. Trimming removed 1 base from V and 4 bases from J; junction bases left unmatched: 16. This CDR3 reads CASSEDGAVKQGRGNTIYF. Written as DNA, the CDR3 is TGTGCCAGCAGTGAAGATGGGGCGGTGAAACAGGGGCGAGGAAACACCATATATTTT.